This T cell receptor (beta chain) is from a study of cytomegalovirus exposure and HLA in healthy donors. Germline loops: CDR1 SEHNR, CDR2 FQNEAQ (reference sequence). CDR3 length: 15 residues. The primer mix had 60 Vbeta and 13 Jbeta primers. TCRdb's table, derived via immunoSEQ multiplex PCR, lists solely in-frame clones and lacks some. The sample contains roughly 150,000 clones, 80% of which appear only once. About this clone itself: Relative to the germline gene, one junction end is altered; a read error may explain this.

The TCR comes from a man aged 25 to 45 in good health. The sample comprised PBMCs. This chain connects TRBV7-9 to TRBJ2-2; 9 bases are a match to TRBD1. The CDR3 DNA reads TGTTCCAGCAGCTCGACAGGGGGAAACACCGGGGAGCTGTTTTTT. Residues: CSSSSTGGNTGELFF. Full variable domain (rest looked up from reference TRBV7-9 and TRBJ2-2): DTGVSQNPRHKITKRGQNVTFRCDPISEHNRLYWYRQTLGQGPEFLTYFQNEAQLEKSRLLSDRFSAERPKGSFSTLEIQRTEQGDSAMYLCSSSSTGGNTGELFFGEGSRLTVL.